The clone carrying this T cell receptor (beta chain) was counted between two and nine times. The antigen is not known. TCRdb re-called the 5' RACE reads through MiXCR, storing one row per CDR3 protein. Among around 340,000 distinct CDR3 sequences listed, approximately 12% were seen once. The CDR3 runs to 17 residues. The J segment lost 3 bases and the V segment lost 3 bases, leaving 4 bases of the junction unmatched. Looked up from germline, CDR1 is KGHSH and CDR2 is LQKENI. The data were taken from a study of T-cell memory formation after mild COVID-19. The study's findings and limits: Some SARS-CoV-2-responding clones were already detected in memory before infection.

This TCR was recovered from a young man who had mild COVID-19 (a few samples of this study predate the infection). Cell type and time point are not known. The rearrangement links TRBV18 to TRBJ2-1, with 14 bases that match TRBD2. The specimen was PBMCs or a T cell subset sorted from them (not recorded which). The CDR3, as DNA: TGTGCCAGCTCACCGCCGGGACTAGCGGGGGACTACAATGAGCAGTTCTTC. This translates into CASSPPGLAGDYNEQFF.